The clone carrying this T cell receptor (beta chain) has just a few counts. The antigen is not known. Germline CDR1 and CDR2: LNHNV and YYDKDF (reference sequence). After removal of 5 bases from V and 2 bases from J, the junction contained 4 bases not matched to a gene. CDR3 length equals 14 residues. This entry is derived from a study of beta chain features in type 1 diabetes. Study-wide findings and caveats: When Type 1 diabetes patients were examined, their TCRB CDR3s proved moderately but significantly shorter in all four CD4+ subsets. Possibly, sequencing cDNA over-represented cells that had high TCR expression levels.

Expressed TCRB transcripts were sequenced after all isolated RNA was converted to cDNA. Some clones are missing from TCRdb's copy, which holds only in-frame ones; the method was immunoSEQ multiplex PCR. This sample yields 140,000 to 150,000 clones, of which approximately 13% are seen a single time; 1.3% belongs to the top ten. The sequencing input was central memory CD4+ T cells from blood. V usage is TRBV15 and J usage is TRBJ2-7, with 9 bases that match TRBD2. The clonotype originates from a man aged 18 to 35 with type 1 diabetes. The CDR3: CATSRGGGAYEQYF. CDR3 nucleotide sequence: TGTGCCACCAGCCGCGGCGGGGGGGCCTACGAGCAGTACTTC. Full variable domain (remainder filled in from reference TRBV15 and TRBJ2-7): DAMVIQNPRYQVTQFGKPVTLSCSQTLNHNVMYWYQQKSSQAPKLLFHYYDKDFNNEADTPDNFQSRRPNTSFCFLDIRSPGLGDTAMYLCATSRGGGAYEQYFGPGTRLTVT.